This is a list of T cell receptor beta chains from one sample in a study of beta chain features in type 1 diabetes. The table came from immunoSEQ multiplex PCR; TCRdb's copy has only in-frame clones and leaves some out. In the table there are 500,000 to 650,000 clones, around 11% of which are singletons. Sequences were obtained from naive CD4+ T cells from blood. The receptors were gathered from a man under 40 with type 1 diabetes. CDR3s include the opening cysteine and the closing phenylalanine or tryptophan.

J gene,V gene,CDR3 protein
TRBJ2-3,TRBV7-2,CASSLFGASDTQYF
TRBJ2-3,TRBV4-3,CASSQEAGVGWDTQYF
TRBJ1-5,TRBV7-2,CASSLVGGSNQPQHF
TRBJ2-1,TRBV19,CATRGGQGPNEQFF
TRBJ1-6,TRBV9,CASSVVGVGNSPLHF
TRBJ1-4,TRBV6-5,CASSSMTGGNEKLFF
TRBJ2-5,TRBV11-2,CASSFYTGGVKTQYF
TRBJ1-6,TRBV11-2,CASSVRGFSPLHF
TRBJ2-6,TRBV5-1,CASSLARASSGANVLTF
TRBJ2-7,TRBV7-2,CASSSATGPEQYF
TRBJ1-6,TRBV7-2,CASSKTRDSPLHF
TRBJ2-3,TRBV6-1,CASSEARGTGGTDTQYF
TRBJ2-5,TRBV7-9,CASSLSRGRVETQYF
TRBJ2-1,TRBV4-3,CASSQDTQGWYNEQFF
TRBJ2-5,TRBV6-6,CASSKGLAGAQETQYF
TRBJ1-5,TRBV18,CASSRVSMEPQHF
TRBJ2-7,TRBV2,CASSLQPYEQYF
TRBJ2-3,TRBV5-1,CASSLAAGAGPDTQYF
TRBJ2-3,TRBV6-5,CASSYVGGDTQYF
TRBJ1-2,TRBV19,CASSIVSFGTQDNGYTF
TRBJ2-7,TRBV27,CASRSGGSKQYF
TRBJ1-5,TRBV28,CASSPGTGEQPQHF
TRBJ1-5,TRBV29-1,CSARLADQPQHF
TRBJ1-3,TRBV2,CASIRGSSGNTIYF
TRBJ1-5,TRBV6-6,CASTSGRGLEQPQHF
TRBJ2-2,TRBV6-1,CASTETGNTGELFF
TRBJ1-1,TRBV18,CASLPRSNTEAFF
TRBJ2-7,TRBV27,CASRGSSYEQYF
TRBJ2-1,TRBV4-1,CASSQEVNNEQFF
TRBJ2-5,TRBV13,CASSSDSPLETQYF
TRBJ2-2,TRBV10-1,CASSVSRGLAGELFF
TRBJ1-4,TRBV5-1,CASSLATGGAANEKLFF
TRBJ2-7,TRBV14,CASSQPGTAYEQYF
TRBJ1-3,TRBV7-2,CASSTTGSGNTIYF
TRBJ2-3,TRBV12-5,CASGPGLAADTQYF
TRBJ1-5,TRBV29-1,CSVGSGTREDQPQHF
TRBJ2-5,TRBV18,CASSLSRTSIQETQYF